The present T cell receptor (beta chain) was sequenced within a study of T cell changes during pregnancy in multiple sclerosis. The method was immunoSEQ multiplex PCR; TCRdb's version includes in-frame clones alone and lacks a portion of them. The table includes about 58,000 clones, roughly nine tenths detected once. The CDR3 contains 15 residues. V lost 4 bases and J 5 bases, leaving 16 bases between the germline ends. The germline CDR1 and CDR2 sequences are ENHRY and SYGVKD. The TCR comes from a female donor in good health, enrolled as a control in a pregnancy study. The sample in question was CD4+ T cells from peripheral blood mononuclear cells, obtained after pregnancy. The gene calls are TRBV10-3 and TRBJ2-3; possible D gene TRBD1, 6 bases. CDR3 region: CAISAGAGWGDTQYF. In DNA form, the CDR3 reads TGTGCCATCAGTGCAGGGGCAGGGTGGGGAGATACGCAGTATTTT.